This T cell receptor beta chain emerged from a study of OX40 agonist ivuxolimab in advanced cancers. Here immunoSEQ multiplex PCR was the method, and the copy in TCRdb shows in-frame clones only, minus some. The sample includes under 70,000 clones, 92% of them seen just once. Germline lookup yields CDR1 MGHRA and CDR2 YSYEKL. The junction had 8 bases not matched to a gene; V was cut back by 0 bases and J by 2 bases. The CDR3 loop spans 17 amino acids. The material was CD4+ or CD8+ T cells sorted from blood, obtained in a trial of the OX40 agonist ivuxolimab. The J gene is TRBJ2-7, the V gene TRBV4-1; 9 bases line up with TRBD1. The TCR comes from an adult with an advanced solid tumor such as melanoma, head and neck, liver or kidney cancer. The CDR3 DNA reads as TGCGCCAGCAGCCAAGAAACAGGGGGCGAATTCCCCTACGAGCAGTACTTC. It translates to CASSQETGGEFPYEQYF.